The present T cell receptor (beta chain) was sequenced within a study of CD8 T cells in Susac syndrome. CD8+ and CD4+ T cells were negatively isolated; TEMRA cells were FACS-enriched. The CDR3 length is 16 residues. The V gene end was trimmed by 5 bases and the J gene end by 3 bases; junction bases not matched to a gene: 8. Germline V lookup: CDR1 MGHRA, CDR2 YSYEKL. RNA amounts of roughly 0.5 to 1 ug underwent reverse transcription with random hexamers. MiXCR was run by TCRdb on the immunoSEQ multiplex PCR reads, yielding one entry per CDR3 protein. The sample consists of about 400,000 distinct CDR3 sequences, roughly 85% of them appearing once. This clonotype appeared a single time.

The chain carries TRBV4-1 and TRBJ2-3; 10 bases line up with TRBD2. The sequence derives from a human donor with multiple sclerosis. The material sequenced was CD8+ T cells from PBMCs. CDR3 bases: TGCGCCAGCAGCGAAAGCGGGGGGGCCTGGACAGATACGCAGTATTTT. It is translated as CASSESGGAWTDTQYF.